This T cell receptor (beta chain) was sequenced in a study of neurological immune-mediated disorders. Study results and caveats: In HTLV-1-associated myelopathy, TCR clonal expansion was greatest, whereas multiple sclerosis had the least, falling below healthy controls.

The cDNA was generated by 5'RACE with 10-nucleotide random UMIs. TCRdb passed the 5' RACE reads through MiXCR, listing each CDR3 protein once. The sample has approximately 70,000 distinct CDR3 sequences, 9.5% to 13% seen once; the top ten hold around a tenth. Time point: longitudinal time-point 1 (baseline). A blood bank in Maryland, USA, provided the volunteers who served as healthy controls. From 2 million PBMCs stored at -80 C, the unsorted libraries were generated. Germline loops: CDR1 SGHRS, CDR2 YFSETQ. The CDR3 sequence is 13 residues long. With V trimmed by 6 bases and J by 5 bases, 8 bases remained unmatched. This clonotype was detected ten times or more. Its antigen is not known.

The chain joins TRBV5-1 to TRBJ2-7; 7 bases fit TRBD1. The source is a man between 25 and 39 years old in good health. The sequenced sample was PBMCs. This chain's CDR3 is CASKLQGLDEQYF. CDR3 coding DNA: TGCGCCAGCAAACTACAGGGGCTGGACGAGCAGTACTTC. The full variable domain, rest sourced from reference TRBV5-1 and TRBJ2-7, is KAGVTQTPRYLIKTRGQQVTLSCSPISGHRSVSWYQQTPGQGLQFLFEYFSETQRNKGNFPGRFSGRQFSNSRSEMNVSTLELGDSALYLCASKLQGLDEQYFGPGTRLTVT.